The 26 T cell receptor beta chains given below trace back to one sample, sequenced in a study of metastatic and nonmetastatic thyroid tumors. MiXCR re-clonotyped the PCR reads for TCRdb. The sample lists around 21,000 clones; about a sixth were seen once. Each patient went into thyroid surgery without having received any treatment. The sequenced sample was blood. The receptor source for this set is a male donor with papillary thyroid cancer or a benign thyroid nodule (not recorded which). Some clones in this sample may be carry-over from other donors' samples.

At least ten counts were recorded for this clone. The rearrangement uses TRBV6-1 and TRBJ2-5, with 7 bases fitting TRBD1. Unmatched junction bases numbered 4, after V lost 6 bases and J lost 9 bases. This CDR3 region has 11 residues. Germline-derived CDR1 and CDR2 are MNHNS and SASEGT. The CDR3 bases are TGTGCCAGCAGAGCACAGGGGTCCCAGTACTTC. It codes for CASRAQGSQYF.

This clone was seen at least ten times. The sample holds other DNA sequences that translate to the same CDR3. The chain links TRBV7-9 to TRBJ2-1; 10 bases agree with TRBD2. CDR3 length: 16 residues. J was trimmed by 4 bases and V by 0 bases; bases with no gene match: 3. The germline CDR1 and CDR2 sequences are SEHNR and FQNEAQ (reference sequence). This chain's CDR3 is CASSLALAGAYNEQFF. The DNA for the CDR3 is TGTGCCAGCAGCTTAGCCCTAGCGGGGGCGTACAATGAGCAGTTCTTC.

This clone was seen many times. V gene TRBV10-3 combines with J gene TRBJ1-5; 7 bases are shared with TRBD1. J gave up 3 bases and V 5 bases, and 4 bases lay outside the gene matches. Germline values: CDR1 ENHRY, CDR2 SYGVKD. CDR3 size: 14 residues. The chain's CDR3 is CAISTGAPNQPQHF. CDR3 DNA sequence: TGTGCCATCAGTACAGGGGCCCCCAATCAGCCCCAGCATTTT.

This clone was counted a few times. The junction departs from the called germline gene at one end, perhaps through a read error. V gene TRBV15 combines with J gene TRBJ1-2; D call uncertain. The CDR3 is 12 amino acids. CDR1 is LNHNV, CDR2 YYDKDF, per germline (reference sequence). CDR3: CATSRPVRGYNF. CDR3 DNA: TGTGCCACCAGCCGGCCAGTGAGAGGCTACAACTTC.

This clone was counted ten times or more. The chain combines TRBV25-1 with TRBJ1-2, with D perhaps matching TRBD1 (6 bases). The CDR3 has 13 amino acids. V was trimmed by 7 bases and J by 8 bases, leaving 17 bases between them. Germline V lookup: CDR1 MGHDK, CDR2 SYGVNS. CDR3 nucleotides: TGTGCCAGCACCCCGCGGGGGCAAAGGGGCTACACCTTC. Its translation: CASTPRGQRGYTF.

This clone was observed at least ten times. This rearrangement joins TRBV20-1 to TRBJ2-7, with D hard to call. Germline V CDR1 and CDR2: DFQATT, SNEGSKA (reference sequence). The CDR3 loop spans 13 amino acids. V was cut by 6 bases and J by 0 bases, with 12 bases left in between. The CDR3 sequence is CSATTVHSYEQYF. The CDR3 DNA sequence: TGCAGTGCCACGACCGTTCACTCCTACGAGCAGTACTTC.

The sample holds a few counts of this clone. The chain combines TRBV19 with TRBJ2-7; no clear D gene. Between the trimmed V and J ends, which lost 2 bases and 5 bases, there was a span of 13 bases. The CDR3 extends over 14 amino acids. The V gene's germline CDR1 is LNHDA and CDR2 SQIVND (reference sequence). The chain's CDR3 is CASSILGRNHEQYF. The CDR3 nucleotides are TGTGCCAGTAGTATATTAGGCAGGAACCACGAGCAGTACTTC.

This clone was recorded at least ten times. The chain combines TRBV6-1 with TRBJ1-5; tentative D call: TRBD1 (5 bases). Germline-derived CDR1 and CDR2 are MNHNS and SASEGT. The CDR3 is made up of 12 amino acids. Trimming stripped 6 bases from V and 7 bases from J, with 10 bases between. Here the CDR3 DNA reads TGTGCCAGCAGCAGGGCTTCCCAGCCCCAGCATTTT. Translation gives CASSRASQPQHF.

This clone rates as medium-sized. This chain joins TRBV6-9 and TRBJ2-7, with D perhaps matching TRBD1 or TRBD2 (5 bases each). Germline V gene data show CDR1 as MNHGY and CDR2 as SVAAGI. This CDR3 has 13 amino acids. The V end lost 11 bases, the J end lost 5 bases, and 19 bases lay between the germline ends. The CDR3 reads CALVARWGNEQYF. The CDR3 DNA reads TGTGCCCTCGTGGCCAGGTGGGGGAACGAGCAGTACTTC.

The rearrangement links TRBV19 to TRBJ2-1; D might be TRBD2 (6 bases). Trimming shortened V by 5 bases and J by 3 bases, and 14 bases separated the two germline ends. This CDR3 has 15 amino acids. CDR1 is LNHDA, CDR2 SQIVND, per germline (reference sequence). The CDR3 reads CASSPISGGYNEQFF. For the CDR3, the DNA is TGTGCCAGTAGTCCGATCTCCGGGGGCTACAATGAGCAGTTCTTC.

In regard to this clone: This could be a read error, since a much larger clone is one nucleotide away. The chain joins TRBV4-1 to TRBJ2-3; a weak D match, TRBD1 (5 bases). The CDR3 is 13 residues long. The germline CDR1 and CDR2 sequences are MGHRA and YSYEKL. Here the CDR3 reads CANSTPWGDTQYF. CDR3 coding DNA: TGCGCCAACAGCACGCCCTGGGGCGATACGCAGTATTTT.

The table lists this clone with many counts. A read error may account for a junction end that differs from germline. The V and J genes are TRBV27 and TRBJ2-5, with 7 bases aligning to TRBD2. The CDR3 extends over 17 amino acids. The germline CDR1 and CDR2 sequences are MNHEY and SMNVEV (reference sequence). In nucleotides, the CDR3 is TGTGCCAGCAGTTTCCCGACTCGCGGGGGAAGGGACGAGACCCCGTACTTC. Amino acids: CASSFPTRGGRDETPYF.

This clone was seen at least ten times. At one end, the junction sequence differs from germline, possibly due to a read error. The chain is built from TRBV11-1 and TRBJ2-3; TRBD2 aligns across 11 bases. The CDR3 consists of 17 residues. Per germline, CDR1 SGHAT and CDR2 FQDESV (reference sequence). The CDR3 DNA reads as TGTGCCAGCAGCTTATCCTGGCTAGCGGGAGGCACGGATACGCAGTATTTT. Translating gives CASSLSWLAGGTDTQYF.

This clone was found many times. CDR3 DNA: TGTGCCAGCAGTGACTCTAGCGGGGGGGGCACAGATACGCAGTATTTT. It codes for CASSDSSGGGTDTQYF. This chain connects TRBV6-4 to TRBJ2-3, with 11 bases that match TRBD2. CDR1 and CDR2 from the germline V gene are MRHNA and SNTAGT. This CDR3 has 16 amino acids. The J segment lost 1 base and the V segment lost 0 bases, leaving 0 bases of the junction unmatched.

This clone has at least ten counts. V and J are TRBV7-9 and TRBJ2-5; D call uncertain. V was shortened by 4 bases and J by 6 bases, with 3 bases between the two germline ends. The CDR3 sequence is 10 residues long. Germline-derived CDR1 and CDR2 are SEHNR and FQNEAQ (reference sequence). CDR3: CASSSKTQYF. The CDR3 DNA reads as TGTGCCAGCAGCTCCAAGACCCAGTACTTC.

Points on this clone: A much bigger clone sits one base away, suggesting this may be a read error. The CDR3 DNA follows: TGCAGCGTTTTCCTCCCAGCGCACACCTCCTACGAGCAGTACTTC. Its translation is CSVFLPAHTSYEQYF. The gene calls are TRBV29-1 and TRBJ2-7; D is unclear. CDR3 size: 15 residues. Per germline, CDR1 SQVTM and CDR2 ANQGSEA. V lost 5 bases and J 0 bases, leaving 17 bases between the germline ends.

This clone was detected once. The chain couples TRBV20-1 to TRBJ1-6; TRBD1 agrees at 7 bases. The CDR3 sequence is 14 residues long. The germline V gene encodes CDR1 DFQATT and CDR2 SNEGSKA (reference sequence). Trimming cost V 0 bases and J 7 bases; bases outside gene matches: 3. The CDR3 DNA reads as TGCAGTGCTAGAGAAAGGACAGGAAATTCACCCCTCCACTTT. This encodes CSARERTGNSPLHF.

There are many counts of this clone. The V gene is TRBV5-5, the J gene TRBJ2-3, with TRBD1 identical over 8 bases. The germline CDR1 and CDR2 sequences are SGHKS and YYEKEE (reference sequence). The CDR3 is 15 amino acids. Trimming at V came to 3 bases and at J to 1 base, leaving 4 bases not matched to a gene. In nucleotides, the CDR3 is TGTGCCAGCAGCTGGGTACAGGGGGGCACAGATACGCAGTATTTT. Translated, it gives CASSWVQGGTDTQYF.

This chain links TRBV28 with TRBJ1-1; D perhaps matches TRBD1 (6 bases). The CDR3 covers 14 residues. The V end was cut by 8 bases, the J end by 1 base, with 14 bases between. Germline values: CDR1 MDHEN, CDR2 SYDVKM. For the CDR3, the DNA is TGTGCCAGCCTGCCGGGACACCGGAACACTGAAGCTTTCTTT. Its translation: CASLPGHRNTEAFF.

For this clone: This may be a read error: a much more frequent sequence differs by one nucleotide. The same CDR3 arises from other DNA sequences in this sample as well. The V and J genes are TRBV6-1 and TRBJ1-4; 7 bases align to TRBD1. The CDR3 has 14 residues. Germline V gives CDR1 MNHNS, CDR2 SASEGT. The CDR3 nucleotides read TGTGCCAGCAGGGCAGGGGGTGCAAGGGAAAAGCTGTTTTTT. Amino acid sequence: CASRAGGAREKLFF.

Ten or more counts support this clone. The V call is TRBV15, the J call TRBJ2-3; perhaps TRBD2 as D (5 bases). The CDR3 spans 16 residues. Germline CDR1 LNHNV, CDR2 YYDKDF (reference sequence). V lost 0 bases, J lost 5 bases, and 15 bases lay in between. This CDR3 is CATSREYGVSGDTQYF. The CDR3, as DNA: TGTGCCACCAGCAGAGAGTACGGGGTTTCTGGAGATACGCAGTATTTT.

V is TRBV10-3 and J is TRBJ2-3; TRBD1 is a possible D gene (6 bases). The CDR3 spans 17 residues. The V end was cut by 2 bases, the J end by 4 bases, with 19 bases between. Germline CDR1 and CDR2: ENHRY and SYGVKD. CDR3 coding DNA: TGTGCCATCAGTGAGGGCCAGGGGTTGCGTCGGGCAGATACGCAGTATTTT. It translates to CAISEGQGLRRADTQYF.

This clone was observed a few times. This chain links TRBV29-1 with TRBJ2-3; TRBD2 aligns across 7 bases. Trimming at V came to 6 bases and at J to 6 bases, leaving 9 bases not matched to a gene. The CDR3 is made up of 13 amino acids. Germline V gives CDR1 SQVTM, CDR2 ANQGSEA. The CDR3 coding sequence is TGCAGCGTACCGGGACTATACTCGGATACGCAGTATTTT. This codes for CSVPGLYSDTQYF.

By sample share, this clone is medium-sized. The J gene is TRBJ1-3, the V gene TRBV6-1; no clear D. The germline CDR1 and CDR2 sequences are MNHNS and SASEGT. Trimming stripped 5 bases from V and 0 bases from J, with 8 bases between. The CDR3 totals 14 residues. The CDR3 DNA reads TGTGCCAGCAGTACGACGGACTCTGGAAACACCATATATTTT. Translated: CASSTTDSGNTIYF.

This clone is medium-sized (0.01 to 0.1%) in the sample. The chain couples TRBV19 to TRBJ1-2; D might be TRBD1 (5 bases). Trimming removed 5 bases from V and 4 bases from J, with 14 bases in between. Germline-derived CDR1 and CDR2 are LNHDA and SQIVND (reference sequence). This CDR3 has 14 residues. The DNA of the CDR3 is TGTGCCAGTAGTCCCTGGACACAAACCTATGGCTACACCTTC. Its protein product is CASSPWTQTYGYTF. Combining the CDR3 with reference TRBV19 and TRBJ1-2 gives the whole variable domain DGGITQSPKYLFRKEGQNVTLSCEQNLNHDAMYWYRQDPGQGLRLIYYSQIVNDFQKGDIAEGYSVSREKKESFPLTVTSAQKNPTAFYLCASSPWTQTYGYTFGSGTRLTVV.

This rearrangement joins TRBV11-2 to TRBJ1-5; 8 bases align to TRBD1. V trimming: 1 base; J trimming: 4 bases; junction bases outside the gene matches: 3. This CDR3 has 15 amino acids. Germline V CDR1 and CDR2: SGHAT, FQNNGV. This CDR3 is CASSLARGRNQPQHF. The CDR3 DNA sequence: TGTGCCAGCAGCTTAGCCAGGGGGCGAAATCAGCCCCAGCATTTT.